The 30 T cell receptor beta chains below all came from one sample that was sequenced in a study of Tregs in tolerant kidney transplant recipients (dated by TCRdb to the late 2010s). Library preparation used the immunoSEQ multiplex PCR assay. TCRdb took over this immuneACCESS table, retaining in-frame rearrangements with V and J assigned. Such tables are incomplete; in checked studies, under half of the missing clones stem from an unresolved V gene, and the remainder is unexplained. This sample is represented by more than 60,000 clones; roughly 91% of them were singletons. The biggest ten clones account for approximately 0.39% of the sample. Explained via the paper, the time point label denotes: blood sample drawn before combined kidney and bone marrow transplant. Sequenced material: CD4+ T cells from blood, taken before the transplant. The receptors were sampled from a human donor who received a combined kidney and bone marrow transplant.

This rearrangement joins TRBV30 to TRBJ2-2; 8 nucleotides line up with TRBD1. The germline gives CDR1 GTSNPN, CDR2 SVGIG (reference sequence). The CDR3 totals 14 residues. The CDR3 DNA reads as TGTGCTGGTCGGACAGGGAAAAACACCGGGGAGCTGTTTTTT. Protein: CAGRTGKNTGELFF.

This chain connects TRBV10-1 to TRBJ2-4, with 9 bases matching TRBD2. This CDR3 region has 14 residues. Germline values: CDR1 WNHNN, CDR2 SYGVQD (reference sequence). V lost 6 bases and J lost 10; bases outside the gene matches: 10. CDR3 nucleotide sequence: TGCGCCAGCAGCCCGGGACTAGCTCAAGGAATTCAGTACTTC. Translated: CASSPGLAQGIQYF.

This CDR3 reads CASSPLSNTEAFF. The DNA of the CDR3 is TGTGCCAGCAGTCCCCTCTCGAACACTGAAGCTTTCTTT. The V call is TRBV27, the J call TRBJ1-1; D call uncertain. V was clipped by 5 bases and J by 1 base, with 8 bases between them. CDR1 and CDR2 from the germline V gene are MNHEY and SMNVEV (reference sequence). The CDR3 is made up of 13 amino acids.

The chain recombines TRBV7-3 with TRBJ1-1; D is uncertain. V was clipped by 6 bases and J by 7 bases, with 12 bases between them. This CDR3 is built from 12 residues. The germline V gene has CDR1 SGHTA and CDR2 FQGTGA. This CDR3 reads CASSRDEGEAFF. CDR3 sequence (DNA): TGTGCCAGCAGTCGAGACGAGGGTGAAGCTTTCTTT.

CDR3 region: CASSLTGYGYTF. In DNA, the CDR3 is TGTGCCAGCAGTTTAACGGGTTATGGCTACACCTTC. The chain combines TRBV28 with TRBJ1-2; D gene uncertain. From germline, CDR1 is MDHEN and CDR2 SYDVKM. V shed 2 bases and J shed 5 bases, with 6 bases lying between them. This CDR3 contains 12 residues.

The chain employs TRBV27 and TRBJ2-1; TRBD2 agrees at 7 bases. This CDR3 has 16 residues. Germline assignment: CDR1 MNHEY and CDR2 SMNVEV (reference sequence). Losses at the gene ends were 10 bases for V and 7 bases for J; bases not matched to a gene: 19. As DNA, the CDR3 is TGTGCCACCCACTGGGGGGGAGGGGACCCAAGGAATGAGCAGTTCTTC. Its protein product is CATHWGGGDPRNEQFF.

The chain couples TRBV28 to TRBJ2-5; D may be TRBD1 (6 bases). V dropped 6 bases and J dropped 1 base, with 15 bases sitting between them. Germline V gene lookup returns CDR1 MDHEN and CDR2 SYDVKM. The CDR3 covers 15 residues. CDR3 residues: CASSSSGTSQETQYF. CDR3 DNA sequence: TGTGCCAGCAGCTCCTCCGGGACATCCCAAGAGACCCAGTACTTC.

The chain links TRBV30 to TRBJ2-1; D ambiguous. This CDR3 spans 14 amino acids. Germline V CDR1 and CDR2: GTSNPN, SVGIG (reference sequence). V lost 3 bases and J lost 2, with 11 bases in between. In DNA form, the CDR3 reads TGTGCCTGGAGGCGGATGAGTGCCTACAATGAGCAGTTCTTC. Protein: CAWRRMSAYNEQFF.

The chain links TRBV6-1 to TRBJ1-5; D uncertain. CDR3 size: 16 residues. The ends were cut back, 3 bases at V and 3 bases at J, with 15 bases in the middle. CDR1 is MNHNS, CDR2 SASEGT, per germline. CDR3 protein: CASSEGGILNNQPQHF. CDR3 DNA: TGTGCCAGCAGTGAGGGAGGGATCCTAAACAATCAGCCCCAGCATTTT.

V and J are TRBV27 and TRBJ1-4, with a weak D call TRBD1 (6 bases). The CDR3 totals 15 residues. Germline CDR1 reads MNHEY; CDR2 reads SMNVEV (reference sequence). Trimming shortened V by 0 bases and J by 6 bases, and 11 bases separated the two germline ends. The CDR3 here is CASSLSSQGYEKLFF. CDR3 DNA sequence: TGTGCCAGCAGTTTATCGAGCCAGGGGTATGAAAAACTGTTTTTT. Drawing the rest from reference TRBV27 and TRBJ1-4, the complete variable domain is EAQVTQNPRYLITVTGKKLTVTCSQNMNHEYMSWYRQDPGLGLRQIYYSMNVEVTDKGDVPEGYKVSRKEKRNFPLILESPSPNQTSLYFCASSLSSQGYEKLFFGSGTQLSVL.

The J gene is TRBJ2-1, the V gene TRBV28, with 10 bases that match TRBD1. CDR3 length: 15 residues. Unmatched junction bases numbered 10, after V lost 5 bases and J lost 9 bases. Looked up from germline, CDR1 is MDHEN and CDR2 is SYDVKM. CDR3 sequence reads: CASSPSGTGAREQFF. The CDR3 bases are TGTGCCAGCAGTCCCTCCGGGACAGGGGCCCGTGAGCAGTTCTTC.

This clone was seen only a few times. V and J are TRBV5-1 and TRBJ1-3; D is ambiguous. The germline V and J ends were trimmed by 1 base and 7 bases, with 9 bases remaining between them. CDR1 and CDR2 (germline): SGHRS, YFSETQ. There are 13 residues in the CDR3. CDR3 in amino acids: CASSLSGQNTIYF. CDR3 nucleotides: TGCGCCAGCAGCTTGTCTGGGCAGAACACCATATATTTT.

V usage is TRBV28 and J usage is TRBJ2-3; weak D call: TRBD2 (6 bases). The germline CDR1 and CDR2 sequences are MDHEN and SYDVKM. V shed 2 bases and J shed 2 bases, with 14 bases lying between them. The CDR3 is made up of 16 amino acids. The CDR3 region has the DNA TGTGCCAGCAGTTTACGGACTACCAGGGACACAGATACGCAGTATTTT. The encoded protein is CASSLRTTRDTDTQYF.

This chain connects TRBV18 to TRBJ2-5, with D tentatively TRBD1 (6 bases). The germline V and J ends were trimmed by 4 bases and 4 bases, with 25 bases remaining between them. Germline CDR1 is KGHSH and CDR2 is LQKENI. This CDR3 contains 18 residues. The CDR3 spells CASSLERTVLLGGETQYF. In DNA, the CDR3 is TGTGCCAGCTCACTGGAACGGACAGTTCTATTGGGTGGAGAGACCCAGTACTTC.

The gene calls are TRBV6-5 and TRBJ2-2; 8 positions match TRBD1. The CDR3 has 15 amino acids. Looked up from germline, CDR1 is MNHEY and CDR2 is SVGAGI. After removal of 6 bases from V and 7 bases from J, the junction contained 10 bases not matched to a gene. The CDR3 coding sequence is TGTGCCAGCAGACGAGACAGGGGCCCTGGCGGGGAGCTGTTTTTT. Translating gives CASRRDRGPGGELFF.

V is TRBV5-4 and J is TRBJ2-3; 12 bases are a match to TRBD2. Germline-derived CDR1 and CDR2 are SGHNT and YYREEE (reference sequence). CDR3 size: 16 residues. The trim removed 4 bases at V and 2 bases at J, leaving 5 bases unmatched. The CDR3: CASSQGLAGITDTQYF. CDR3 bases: TGTGCCAGCAGCCAAGGACTAGCGGGAATCACAGATACGCAGTATTTT.

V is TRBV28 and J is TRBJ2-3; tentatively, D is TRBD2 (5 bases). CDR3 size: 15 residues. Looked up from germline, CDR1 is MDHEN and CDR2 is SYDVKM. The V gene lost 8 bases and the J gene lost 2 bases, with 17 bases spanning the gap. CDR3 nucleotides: TGTGCCAGCCGGGGTCAGAGTGGAAACACAGATACGCAGTATTTT. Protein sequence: CASRGQSGNTDTQYF. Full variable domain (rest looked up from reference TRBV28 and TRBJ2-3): DVKVTQSSRYLVKRTGEKVFLECVQDMDHENMFWYRQDPGLGLRLIYFSYDVKMKEKGDIPEGYSVSREKKERFSLILESASTNQTSMYLCASRGQSGNTDTQYFGPGTRLTVL.

The CDR3 DNA sequence: TGTGCCACCAGTTCTAGCGGGAGCACAGATACGCAGTATTTT. Translation gives CATSSSGSTDTQYF. This chain uses TRBV15 with TRBJ2-3; TRBD2 agrees at 8 bases. This CDR3 spans 14 amino acids. V was clipped by 6 bases and J by 0 bases; unmatched bases: 2. CDR1 is LNHNV and CDR2 is YYDKDF in the germline V gene (reference sequence).

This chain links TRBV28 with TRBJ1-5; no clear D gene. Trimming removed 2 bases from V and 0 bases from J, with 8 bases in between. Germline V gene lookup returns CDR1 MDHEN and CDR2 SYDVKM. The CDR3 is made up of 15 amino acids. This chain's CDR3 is CASSLGEVSNQPQHF. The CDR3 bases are TGTGCCAGCAGTTTAGGAGAGGTTAGCAATCAGCCCCAGCATTTT.

CDR3 loop: CATSRDAMGQGVDTQYF. The CDR3 DNA reads as TGTGCCACCAGCAGAGATGCGATGGGACAGGGTGTGGATACGCAGTATTTT. The V gene is TRBV15, the J gene TRBJ2-3, with 9 bases fitting TRBD1. Germline CDR1 reads LNHNV; CDR2 reads YYDKDF (reference sequence). The V and J ends lost 0 bases and 6 bases, in that order; junction bases with no gene match: 10. CDR3 size: 17 residues.

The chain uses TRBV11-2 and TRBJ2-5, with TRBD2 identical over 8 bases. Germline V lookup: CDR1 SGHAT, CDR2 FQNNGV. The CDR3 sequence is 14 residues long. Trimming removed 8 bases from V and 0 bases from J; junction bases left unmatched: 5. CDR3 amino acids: CASRLALYQETQYF. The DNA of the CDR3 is TGTGCCAGCCGACTAGCGTTGTACCAAGAGACCCAGTACTTC.

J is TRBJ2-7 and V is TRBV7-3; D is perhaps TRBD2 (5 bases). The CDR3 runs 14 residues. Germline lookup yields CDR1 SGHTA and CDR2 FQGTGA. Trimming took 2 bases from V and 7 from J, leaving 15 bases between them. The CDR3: CASSLGRGSGEQYF. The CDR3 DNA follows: TGTGCCAGCAGCTTAGGGAGAGGGAGCGGTGAGCAGTACTTC.

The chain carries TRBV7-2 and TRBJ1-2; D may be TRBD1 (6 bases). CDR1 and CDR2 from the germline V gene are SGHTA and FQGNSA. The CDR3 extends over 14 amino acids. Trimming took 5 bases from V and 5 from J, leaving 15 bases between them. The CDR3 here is CASSPLGQQYGYTF. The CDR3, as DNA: TGTGCCAGCAGCCCCCTCGGACAGCAGTATGGCTACACCTTC.

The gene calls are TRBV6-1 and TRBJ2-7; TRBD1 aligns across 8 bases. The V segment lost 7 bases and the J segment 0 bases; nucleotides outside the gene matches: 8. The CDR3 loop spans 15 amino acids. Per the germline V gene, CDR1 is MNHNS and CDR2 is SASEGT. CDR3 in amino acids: CASTWDRISSYEQYF. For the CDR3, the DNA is TGTGCCAGCACCTGGGACAGGATAAGCTCCTACGAGCAGTACTTC.

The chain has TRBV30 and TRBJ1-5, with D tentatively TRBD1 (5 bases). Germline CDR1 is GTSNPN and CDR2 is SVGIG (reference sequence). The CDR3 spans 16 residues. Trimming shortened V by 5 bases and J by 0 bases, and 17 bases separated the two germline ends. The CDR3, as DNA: TGTGCCTGGTCGGGACGGGGGTTTTATAGCAATCAGCCCCAGCATTTT. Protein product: CAWSGRGFYSNQPQHF.

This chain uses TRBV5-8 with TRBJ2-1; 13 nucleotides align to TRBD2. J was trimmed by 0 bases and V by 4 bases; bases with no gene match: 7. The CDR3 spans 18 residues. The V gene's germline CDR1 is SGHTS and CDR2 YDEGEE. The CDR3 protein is CASSPGTSGTSSYNEQFF. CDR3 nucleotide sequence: TGTGCCAGCAGCCCTGGGACTAGCGGGACTAGCTCCTACAATGAGCAGTTCTTC.

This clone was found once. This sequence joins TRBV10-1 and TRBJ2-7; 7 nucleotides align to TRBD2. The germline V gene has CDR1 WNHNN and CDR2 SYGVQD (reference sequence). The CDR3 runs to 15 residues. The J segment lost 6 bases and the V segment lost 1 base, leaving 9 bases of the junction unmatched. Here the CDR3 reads CASSEWGTGGLEQYF. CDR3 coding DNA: TGCGCCAGCAGTGAGTGGGGGACGGGGGGTCTCGAGCAGTACTTC.

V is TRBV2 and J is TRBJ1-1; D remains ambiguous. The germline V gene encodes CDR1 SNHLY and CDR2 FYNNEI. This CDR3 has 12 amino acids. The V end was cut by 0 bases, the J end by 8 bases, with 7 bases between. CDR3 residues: CASSEAAREAFF. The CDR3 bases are TGTGCCAGCAGTGAAGCGGCCAGGGAAGCTTTCTTT.

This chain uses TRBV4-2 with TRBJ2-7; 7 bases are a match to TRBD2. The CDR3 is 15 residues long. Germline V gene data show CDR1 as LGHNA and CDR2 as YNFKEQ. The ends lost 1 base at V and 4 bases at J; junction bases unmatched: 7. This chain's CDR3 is CASSQAGGSPYEQYF. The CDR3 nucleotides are TGTGCCAGCAGCCAAGCTGGCGGGAGTCCTTACGAGCAGTACTTC.

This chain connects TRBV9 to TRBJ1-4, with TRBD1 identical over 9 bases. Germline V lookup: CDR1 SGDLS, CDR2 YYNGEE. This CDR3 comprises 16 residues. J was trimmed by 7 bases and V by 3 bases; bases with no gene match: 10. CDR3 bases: TGTGCCAGCAGCGAGACACAGGGGGCTGTTAGTGAAAAACTGTTTTTT. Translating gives CASSETQGAVSEKLFF.